Listed below are T cell receptor beta chains from one sample, sequenced in a study of T-cell memory formation after mild COVID-19. TCRdb called the 5' RACE reads again in MiXCR, with one record for every CDR3 protein. The data contain about 410,000 distinct CDR3 sequences, more than 15% of them seen just once; the ten biggest clones take up about 22%. The specimen was PBMCs or a T cell subset sorted from them (not recorded which). Every receptor here comes from a man younger than 30 who had mild COVID-19 (a few samples of this study predate the infection). Cell type and time point are not known. The CDR3 runs from the conserved cysteine through the conserved F or W. The order of the fields is D gene, CDR3 length, J gene, clone size, V gene, CDR3 DNA, CDR3 protein. D genes are given only for firm matches. The listing skips clone size in some rows; elsewhere it reads once, few, many or a size class.

>.|11|TRBJ2-5|few|TRBV5-1
TGCGCCAGCAGGGGGATAGAGACCCAGTACTTC
CASRGIETQYF
>TRBD1|16|TRBJ1-5|.|TRBV5-4
TGTGCCAGCAGCTTAGGAGGACAGGGCCTCGATCAGCCCCAGCATTTT
CASSLGGQGLDQPQHF
>TRBD1|15|TRBJ2-5|.|TRBV7-2
TGTGCCAGCAGCCAAGGACAGGGACCGGGAGAGACCCAGTACTTC
CASSQGQGPGETQYF
>.|15|TRBJ2-6|few|TRBV27
TGTGCCAGCAGTAACCTGGGAGCAGGGGCCAACGTCCTGACTTTC
CASSNLGAGANVLTF
>.|12|TRBJ1-4|few|TRBV6-1
TGTGCCAGCGTTAGTTTAGAAGAAAAACTGTTTTTT
CASVSLEEKLFF
>TRBD2|14|TRBJ2-1|many|TRBV11-2
TGTGCTTCTGCCCCGACTAGCGGGGGGGATGAGCAGTTCTTC
CASAPTSGGDEQFF
>TRBD1|13|TRBJ2-5|many|TRBV7-2
TGTGCCAGCAGTCAGGGGGCGGGAGAGACCCAGTACTTC
CASSQGAGETQYF
>.|13|TRBJ2-1|.|TRBV12-3/TRBV12-4
TGTGCCAGCGCTCCCGGAAGGAAGGCTGAGCAGTTCTTC
CASAPGRKAEQFF
>.|17|TRBJ2-3|many|TRBV7-2
TGTGCCAGCAGCTTTATAGGGGGGGCGAGATTCACAGATACGCAGTATTTT
CASSFIGGARFTDTQYF
>.|12|TRBJ2-4|.|TRBV6-2/TRBV6-3
TGTGCCAGTCACTCAGGGGTATACATTCAGTACTTC
CASHSGVYIQYF
>.|19|TRBJ1-6|.|TRBV4-1
TGCGCCAGCAGCCAAGATTGGGCCGAGGGCAGTTCTTATAATTCACCCCTCCACTTT
CASSQDWAEGSSYNSPLHF
>.|15|TRBJ2-3|.|TRBV7-3
TGTGCCAGCAGCTTAGCAGGCGAAGGCACAGATACGCAGTATTTT
CASSLAGEGTDTQYF
>.|12|TRBJ1-6|few|TRBV25-1
TGTGCCAGCAGTGCCCCTTTTTCACCCCTCCACTTT
CASSAPFSPLHF
>.|14|TRBJ2-2|few|TRBV5-5
TGTGCCAGCATGGGGGGGCGGTACACCGGGGAGCTGTTTTTT
CASMGGRYTGELFF
>.|17|TRBJ2-7|.|TRBV9
TGTGCCAGCAGCGTAGGCACCGGACCGAGTTCGACCTACGAGCAGTACTTC
CASSVGTGPSSTYEQYF
>TRBD1|14|TRBJ2-4|few|TRBV5-1
TGCGCCAGCAGCTTCGGGACAGCAAAAAACATTCAGTACTTC
CASSFGTAKNIQYF
>.|15|TRBJ1-5|few|TRBV4-1
TGCGCCAGCAGCCAAATGGGGATGAGCAATCAGCCCCAGCATTTT
CASSQMGMSNQPQHF
>TRBD2|14|TRBJ2-1|few|TRBV20-1
TGCAGTGCTATGCATAGCGGGGGGGCTGGTGAGCAGTTCTTC
CSAMHSGGAGEQFF
>.|15|TRBJ1-1|.|TRBV5-1
TGCGCCAGCAGCCTGTCTTTGGGGGTGGACACTGAAGCTTTCTTT
CASSLSLGVDTEAFF
>TRBD1|15|TRBJ2-5|few|TRBV29-1
TGCAGCGTTGAAATCGGGACAGGGGGCGGAGAGACCCAGTACTTC
CSVEIGTGGGETQYF
>.|14|TRBJ2-5|many|TRBV7-2
TGTGCCAGCAGCTTAGAAAGGGGCTCAGAGACCCAGTACTTC
CASSLERGSETQYF
>TRBD1|15|TRBJ2-5|.|TRBV15
TGTGCCACCAGCAAAGACAGGGGGCTACAAGAGACCCAGTACTTC
CATSKDRGLQETQYF
>TRBD1|13|TRBJ1-1|.|TRBV6-5
TGTGCCATCGAGACAGGGGCGGGCACTGAAGCTTTCTTT
CAIETGAGTEAFF
>.|12|TRBJ1-6|.|TRBV6-5
TGTGCCAGCAGTCCCAGGGGATCACCCCTCCACTTT
CASSPRGSPLHF
>.|14|TRBJ2-5|few|TRBV5-5
TGTGCCAGCAGCCCTACCTTTTCAGTTCAGGCCCAGTACTTC
CASSPTFSVQAQYF
>.|14|TRBJ1-1|few|TRBV7-6
TGTGCCAGCAGCTTAGGTGGCTCGGGGACTGAAGCTTTCTTT
CASSLGGSGTEAFF
>TRBD1|15|TRBJ1-4|few|TRBV6-6
TGTGCCAGCAGTGACCCGACAGGGTCGGAAGAAAAACTGTTTTTT
CASSDPTGSEEKLFF
>.|14|TRBJ1-1|few|TRBV27
TGTGCCAGCAGTCCGCTGGCGGGAGGACGAGAAGCTTTCTTT
CASSPLAGGREAFF
>.|16|TRBJ2-1|many|TRBV20-1
TGCAGTGCTAGAGATCGGGCGGGACTCCTTACCAATGAGCAGTTCTTC
CSARDRAGLLTNEQFF
>.|16|TRBJ2-1|many|TRBV15
TGTGCCACCAGCAGAGAACCGGACTCACGATACAATGAGCAGTTCTTC
CATSREPDSRYNEQFF
>.|14|TRBJ1-4|few|TRBV20-1
TGCAGTGCTAGAGCGGGAGGAACTAATGAAAAACTGTTTTTT
CSARAGGTNEKLFF
>.|13|TRBJ2-5|many|TRBV20-1
TGCAGTGCTCGGGTCTCGGCAATAGGGACCCAGTACTTC
CSARVSAIGTQYF
>TRBD1|14|TRBJ1-4|.|TRBV12-3/TRBV12-4
TGTGCCAGCAGTTTGACAGGGGGGACGGTAAAACTGTTTTTT
CASSLTGGTVKLFF
>.|15|TRBJ2-7|.|TRBV6-5
TGTGCCAGCAGTTACTCGGCGTGGCAGAGCTACGAGCAGTACTTC
CASSYSAWQSYEQYF
>TRBD1|18|TRBJ1-6|.|TRBV15
TGTGCCACCAGCAGGGCCACAGGGGGAAGGGGCTATAATTCACCCCTCCACTTT
CATSRATGGRGYNSPLHF
>.|12|TRBJ1-5|.|TRBV28
TGTGCCAGCCTGGAACCCAATCAGCCCCAGCATTTT
CASLEPNQPQHF
>.|18|TRBJ2-6|.|TRBV5-1
TGCGCCAGCAGCTTGGCTCGGGACACGACAACTGGGGCCAACGTCCTGACTTTC
CASSLARDTTTGANVLTF
>TRBD1|13|TRBJ2-7|.|TRBV20-1
TGCAGTGCTATCGGGACAGGGTCCTACGAGCAGTACTTC
CSAIGTGSYEQYF
>.|13|TRBJ2-7|few|TRBV7-2
TGTGCCAGCAGCGCGGGACAGCCCTACGAGCAGTACTTC
CASSAGQPYEQYF
>.|16|TRBJ2-5|.|TRBV7-9
TGTGCCAGCAGCCCGCTAAAGCAGGGGAATATCGAGACCCAGTACTTC
CASSPLKQGNIETQYF
>TRBD1|16|TRBJ1-2|.|TRBV7-6
TGTGCCAGCAGCTCGAAAAGCAGGGGGGCTAACTATGGCTACACCTTC
CASSSKSRGANYGYTF
>TRBD1|16|TRBJ2-7|few|TRBV4-2
TGTGCCAGCAGCCAAGAAACAGGGGGAGTCTCCTACGAGCAGTACTTC
CASSQETGGVSYEQYF
>.|15|TRBJ1-2|few|TRBV4-1
TGCGCCAGCAGCCAAGAGGAACAGAGTAACTATGGCTACACCTTC
CASSQEEQSNYGYTF
>.|12|TRBJ2-7|few|TRBV5-1
TGCGCCAGCAGCTCCGTGGGCCACGAGCAGTACTTC
CASSSVGHEQYF
>TRBD1|14|TRBJ1-1|few|TRBV3-1
TGTGCCAGCAGTTCCGGGACAGGGGGCACTGAAGCTTTCTTT
CASSSGTGGTEAFF
>.|14|TRBJ2-1|.|TRBV12-3/TRBV12-4
TGTGCCAGCAGTTCGAAGACGTACTACAATGAGCAGTTCTTC
CASSSKTYYNEQFF
>.|12|TRBJ2-3|few|TRBV9
TGTGCCAGCAGCGTTTTAGGAGATACGCAGTATTTT
CASSVLGDTQYF
>.|13|TRBJ2-1|.|TRBV3-1
TGTGCCAGCAGTCGAGGTCGGGCGGGGGAGCAGTTCTTC
CASSRGRAGEQFF